This TCR beta chain comes out of a study of blood T cell repertoires in COVID-19. Study information: Sites in the United States, Italy and Spain provided acute and convalescent COVID-19 samples.

Clones were sequenced by immunoSEQ multiplex PCR, and TCRdb holds only the in-frame ones, with some missing. The repertoire holds 400,000 to 500,000 clones, nearly 90% seen once, with 1.2% to 1.5% in the top ten. The CDR3 has 15 residues. Germline CDR1 and CDR2: SGDLS and YYNGEE. Trimming took 3 bases from V and 7 from J, leaving 16 bases between them. The chain has TRBV9 and TRBJ2-2; TRBD1 is a possible D gene (6 bases). The clonotype originates from a young woman who had been exposed to COVID-19. Sequences were obtained from PBMCs or T cells enriched from blood (not recorded which). For the CDR3, the DNA is TGTGCCAGCAGCGCCACACAGGGTTCGGGCGGGGAGCTGTTTTTT. Amino acid sequence: CASSATQGSGGELFF.